Included here is one TCR beta chain sequence, with context. Its antigen is unknown. No base qualities exist here, and no much larger clone lies one base off it. Trimming removed 6 bases from V and 7 bases from J; the gene matches leave 7 bases unexplained. Including the terminal cysteine and phenylalanine, the CDR3 comprises 14 residues. Of all the DNA, just the CDR3 is kept, 42 bases in frame from base 1. In the germline V gene, CDR1 corresponds to SQVTM and CDR2 to ANQGSEA. From the second PCR step onward, the TCR alpha chain libraries and the TCR beta chain libraries were amplified separately. To determine each donor's CMV status, fresh PBMCs were stimulated overnight with CMV viral lysate, and IFNgamma production from CD4+ T cells was then assessed. CD4 T cells were positively selected using Miltenyi beads, after which CD8 T cells were positively selected from the CD4-negative fraction. Cells stained for CD3, CD4, CD8, CD45RA, CD27 and a live/dead dye were sorted on a BD Aria II into four subsets by CD45RA and CD27. A few healthy volunteers provided blood, and each donor's sample was split into CD4 and CD8 T cells and then further divided into four differentiation subsets. Approximately 120 ml of peripheral blood was collected from each donor, and PBMC were isolated by Ficoll-Paque PLUS density-gradient centrifugation. After sorting, cells were lysed in RLT buffer, RNA was extracted using a Qiagen RNeasy kit, and the extracted RNA was stored at -80 degrees C.

This sample was included in a study of naive and memory T cell subsets (dated 2017 in TCRdb). Notes on the research overall: An open-source, UMI-based TCR alpha and beta sequencing pipeline was applied to sorted naive and memory peripheral blood T cell subsets. The functional CMV T cell responses agreed completely with IgG serology results. RNA was DNase-treated and reverse transcribed with TCR constant-region primers, mostly using SuperScript III.

Broader findings and caveats from the paper: In both CD4 and CD8 cells, the Gini index increased while Shannon and inverse Simpson diversity decreased from naive through CM, EM and EMRA. RNA-based TCR counts may be affected by expression changes linked to T cell activation and differentiation. TCR abundance followed a power law with an exponent that was different for naive and memory subsets but consistent across the three individuals. Single alpha or beta chain sequences, rather than paired alpha/beta receptors, were used to define clonotypes. Following error correction, more than 95% of naive TCR sequences occurred only once, which made naive abundance distributions much steeper than those of memory subsets. The repertoire findings for the naive and memory subsets could not be validated against a ground truth, as none was available.

The library was obtained by UMI-ligation and nested PCR. The beta constant-region primer consisted of an equimolar mixture of two oligonucleotides that together covered TRBC1 and TRBC2. Four rounds of PCR, combining the SP2 primer with nested alpha and beta constant-region primers, were used to amplify the ligated cDNA. A single-stranded oligonucleotide bearing the SP2 primer plus a 12-nucleotide UMI was ligated onto the 3' end of the cDNA by T4 RNA ligase 1. Incubation of the ligation reaction lasted roughly 18-24 hours at 16 degrees C. PCR2 was typically performed as a SYBR Green qPCR and was stopped at a predetermined threshold so that over-amplification was prevented. Agencourt AMPure XP magnetic beads were used for all purifications after the first. Library amounts were measured by Qubit and library quality was assessed on a TapeStation, where the main peak was expected at around 650 bp. Pooled libraries were sequenced on an Illumina MiSeq using v2 2x251 paired-end kits, and typically roughly 0.85-2.2 million reads were obtained per sample. Each sample was pooled at 4 to 5 nM, and roughly 5-7.5% PhiX was included to help cluster recognition. The study's own analysis went as follows. FASTQ reads processed by Demultiplexor were assigned V and J genes by Decombinator through tag matching that tolerated a single base-pair mismatch. Collapsinator relied on UMIs to fix sequencing errors as well as frequency errors caused by PCR heterogeneity. CDR3Translator translated TCRs and extracted CDR3s from the conserved cysteine to the FGXG phenylalanine, flagging non-productive sequences. Gini, Shannon entropy and inverse Simpson indices were calculated on repertoires that had been subsampled to equal numbers of UMI-defined TCRs. Within the linear range, a power law was fitted to clonotype abundance distributions using maximum likelihood. When run on a single naive CD8 sample, MIGEC and the pipeline yielded similar UMI counts, similar unique TCR numbers and similar clonal distributions. Repertoires were searched for several thousand CMV-associated CDR3 sequences compiled from VDJdb and a published dataset. TCRdb redid the processing of the public reads, applying fastp at Q25 and MiXCR, and retained in-frame beta chains. Identical CDR3 protein sequences are pooled into one entry, listed with their most common genes and DNA. The V and J calls reflect TCRdb's pipeline rather than the authors' work. A total of about 22,000 distinct CDR3 sequences appear in this sample, more than 7% of them only once. In total, the top ten clones hold about a fifth of the sample.

The chain is encoded by TRBV29-1 joined to TRBJ2-1, with 12 bases in between that match TRBD2. The sequence was collected from a human donor in good health. Sequenced: central memory CD8+ T cells from blood. In the paper's terms, the cell subset or site label means: central memory, CD45RA- CD27+. CDR3 protein: CSVTTSGSSNEQFF. The nucleotide sequence reads TGCAGCGTAACGACTAGCGGGAGTAGTAATGAGCAGTTCTTC.